This T cell receptor (beta chain) is from a study of beta chain features in type 1 diabetes (dated by TCRdb to 2016 to 2019). Concerning the study at large: No differences in mean age, gender distribution, total cell number or subset yield were found between patients and healthy donors. Across all samples, fewer than 130 million sorted cells were examined, and cell number per subset correlated strongly with RNA yield. The study compared TCRB repertoires of sorted circulating CD4+ T cell subsets between recently diagnosed type 1 diabetes patients and matched healthy donors. Naive and central memory subsets were obtained from all 30 or so donors, but regulatory and stem cell-like memory subsets were isolated from only 8 patients and roughly 8 healthy donors.

Via the germline V gene, CDR1 is LGHNA and CDR2 YNFKEQ. Here V drops 0 bases and J drops 9 bases, and the junction holds 3 bases not matched to any gene. From its cysteine to its phenylalanine, the CDR3 spans 15 amino acids. Kept here is only the CDR3 DNA, which spans 45 bases and is read in frame from base 1. From each donor, a single peripheral blood sample of 90 to 150 mL on average was drawn into heparinised tubes. A BD FACSAria II was used to sort naive, central memory, regulatory and stem cell-like memory CD4+ T cells with a panel that included CD45RO, CCR7, CD25, CD127, CD95 and CD27. Every sorted population had a purity above 98%. Right away, PBMCs were isolated by Lymphoprep density gradient centrifugation and were stained directly, with no culture step. So that batch effects would be minimized, each experiment stained and sorted samples in pairs, pairing one healthy donor with one patient.

The investigation overall reported the following: Naive, central memory and regulatory TCRB repertoires appeared to be more alike among patients than among healthy donors. HLA sub-analyses involved small numbers of individuals, so any influence of HLA type on TCRB rearrangement remained unresolved. At VDJ recombination sites, patients with type 1 diabetes made fewer insertions and deleted more nucleotides, a pattern implying thymic rearrangement abnormalities. Because cDNA was sequenced instead of genomic DNA, highly expressing activated cells could be over-represented, though the groups showed no difference in activation or CD3 levels. A moderate but significant shortening of TCRB CDR3 length was observed in type 1 diabetes patients in all four CD4+ subsets. Shorter templates might have been favored by PCR, but patient and control samples were amplified and corrected together, so both groups would have been affected equally by any skew.

The High Capacity cDNA Reverse Transcription Kit was used to reverse transcribe all of the isolated RNA, meaning that expressed TCRB transcripts were what got sequenced. Deep immunoSEQ sequencing was performed on naive, central memory and regulatory T cell samples, with an average of about 3.57 million total reads per sample. Sorted cells were lysed in RLT buffer and RNA was extracted with DNase-treated RNeasy Micro or Mini kits, depending on cell number. To prevent cross-contamination, each cell subset was processed individually, whereas patient and healthy donor samples were processed jointly. The immunoSEQ multiplex PCR was used to amplify TCRB sequences from cDNA, generating 87-bp fragments that spanned the CDR3 region. The amplicons were sequenced using the Illumina HiSeq platform. Turning to the authors' computational methods: Synthetic template baselines were used to correct PCR bias computationally, reads within Hamming distance 2 were collapsed, and singletons that could not be merged were discarded. Reads were aligned to IMGT to assign V, D and J genes, CDR3 length, and insertions or deletions at six rearrangement sites. Clonotype counts were normalized to sorted cell number within each subset before computing true diversity and Gini coefficients with the tcR R package. The overlap coefficient, calculated on TCRB nucleotide sequences, was used to measure repertoire sharing. Out-of-frame TCRB sequences from naive cells were analyzed to stand in for the pre-selection repertoire. The immuneACCESS repertoire file appears here via TCRdb, limited to in-frame rearrangements. These files lack a portion of the clones; in checked studies, under half of the deficit traces to unresolved V genes, and the cause of the others is not known. That table gives V, J and clone size, and the DNA gave D and trimming. This sample is represented by 350,000 or so clones; roughly 21% of them were singletons. The top ten constitute about 0.045% of the sample.

This clone came up a few times. Which antigen it targets is not known. Per-base quality was not reported, and no clone a single base away is much larger than it. Specimen: naive CD4+ T cells from blood. The sample's cell subset or site, from its label and the paper: true naive CD4+ T cells. The clonotype comes from a woman aged 18-29 years in good health. The chain uses TRBV4-2 and TRBJ2-1; 12 junctional bases match TRBD2. The CDR3 loop reads CASSQDGTSGFEQFF. The DNA reads as follows: TGTGCCAGCAGCCAAGATGGGACTAGCGGGTTTGAGCAGTTCTTC.